One and the same sample provided the 22 T cell receptor beta chains below, sequenced in a study of cytomegalovirus exposure and HLA in healthy donors. The PCR contained 60 Vbeta and 13 Jbeta primers. Here immunoSEQ multiplex PCR was the method, and the copy in TCRdb shows in-frame clones only, minus some. This table holds 65,000 to 75,000 clones, about two thirds found once. Material for sequencing was PBMCs. Receptors were obtained from a man aged 35 to 55 in good health and CMV-seropositive.

This clone has only a few counts. The chain is built from TRBV7-6 and TRBJ2-1, with 9 bases fitting TRBD2. The CDR3 sequence is 15 residues long. The germline V gene encodes CDR1 SGHVS and CDR2 FNYEAQ. V was pared by 4 bases and J by 5 bases, with 6 bases of the junction left unmatched. The CDR3 protein is CASSSRGGADNEQFF. CDR3 DNA sequence: TGTGCCAGCAGCTCCCGCGGGGGGGCCGACAATGAGCAGTTCTTC.

This clone was counted between two and nine times. The V and J genes are TRBV6-6 and TRBJ1-4, with a tentative D call TRBD1 (5 bases). The V end was cut by 2 bases, the J end by 7 bases, with 5 bases between. Germline V lookup: CDR1 MNHNY, CDR2 SVGAGI (reference sequence). The CDR3 runs to 12 residues. The CDR3 DNA reads TGTGCCAGCAGTTACCAGGGTGAAAAACTGTTTTTT. It codes for CASSYQGEKLFF.

This clone has only one observation. The rearrangement links TRBV4-1 to TRBJ2-2, with 10 bases matching TRBD2. V shed 0 bases, J shed 5 bases, and the junction held 9 bases outside the gene matches. CDR3 size: 18 residues. The germline V gene encodes CDR1 MGHRA and CDR2 YSYEKL. CDR3 nucleotides: TGCGCCAGCAGCCAAGATAGGGCCCTAGCGGGGGCGACCGGGGAGCTGTTTTTT. Its protein is CASSQDRALAGATGELFF.

The rearrangement joins TRBV6-5 to TRBJ1-2; unclear D gene. CDR1 and CDR2 from the germline V gene are MNHEY and SVGAGI. The ends were cut back, 6 bases at V and 2 bases at J, with 13 bases in the middle. The CDR3 length is 14 residues. CDR3 region: CASRTENGNYGYTF. For the CDR3, the DNA is TGTGCCAGCAGAACGGAAAACGGGAACTATGGCTACACCTTC.

This rearrangement joins TRBV12-2 to TRBJ2-7; the D call of TRBD2 is as the table states it, not checked on the DNA. TRBV12-2 is a documented pseudogene. The CDR3 is made up of 14 amino acids. As DNA, the CDR3 is TGTGCAAGTCGCCCCAGGAGACTAGCGGGAGTGGAGTACTTC. Protein product: CASRPRRLAGVEYF.

Only one count was recorded for this clone. This rearrangement joins TRBV11-2 to TRBJ2-3; D is uncertain. This CDR3 region has 13 residues. Trimming left V 1 base short and J 2 bases short, with 4 bases between. Germline V gives CDR1 SGHAT, CDR2 FQNNGV. The CDR3 region is CASSLGVTDTQYF. The CDR3 region has the DNA TGTGCCAGCAGCTTAGGAGTCACAGATACGCAGTATTTT.

Comments on this clone: The junction does not match germline at one end; this may be a read error. The chain joins TRBV7-7 to TRBJ2-5, with 7 bases identical to TRBD2. The CDR3 covers 14 residues. Germline assignment: CDR1 SSHAT and CDR2 FNYEAQ (reference sequence). CDR3 coding DNA: TGTGCTAGCAGCCCGACCGGGACTACGGAGACCCAGTACTTC. Its protein product is CASSPTGTTETQYF.

This rearrangement joins TRBV4-2 to TRBJ2-3, with TRBD1 matching over 8 bases. The V segment lost 0 bases and the J segment 5 bases; nucleotides outside the gene matches: 7. The CDR3 covers 16 residues. CDR1 and CDR2 from the germline V gene are LGHNA and YNFKEQ. The CDR3 coding sequence is TGTGCCAGCAGCCAAGAGGACAGGGTCCCAGTAGATACGCAGTATTTT. Translating it yields CASSQEDRVPVDTQYF.

This clone was observed once. In DNA, the CDR3 is TGCGCCAGCAGCTCGAGAGGACAGGGATACACCGGGGAGCTGTTTTTT. It translates to CASSSRGQGYTGELFF. J is TRBJ2-2 and V is TRBV5-1; 8 nucleotides line up with TRBD1. The J segment lost 3 bases and the V segment lost 3 bases, leaving 7 bases of the junction unmatched. The CDR3 covers 16 residues. Germline CDR1 is SGHRS and CDR2 is YFSETQ.

V and J are TRBV11-2 and TRBJ2-3; 9 bases are a match to TRBD2. The germline V gene has CDR1 SGHAT and CDR2 FQNNGV. V was clipped by 0 bases and J by 6 bases; unmatched bases: 7. The CDR3 consists of 16 residues. CDR3 loop: CASSLDPRGGRDTQYF. The DNA for the CDR3 is TGTGCCAGCAGCTTAGACCCGCGGGGGGGCAGGGATACGCAGTATTTT.

The chain links TRBV18 to TRBJ2-3; 10 bases align to TRBD2. J gave up 2 bases and V 1 base, and 6 bases lay outside the gene matches. Germline assignment: CDR1 KGHSH and CDR2 LQKENI. This CDR3 has 17 amino acids. As DNA, the CDR3 is TGTGCCAGCTCACCACGCGCACTAGCGGGACCCACAGATACGCAGTATTTT. It codes for CASSPRALAGPTDTQYF.

This clone was seen more than once but under ten times. The chain links TRBV7-2 to TRBJ2-5; 7 bases match TRBD1. Trimming took 5 bases from V and 6 from J; bases not matched to a gene: 3. CDR1 SGHTA and CDR2 FQGNSA come from the germline V gene. The CDR3 is 12 residues long. CDR3 amino acids: CASSQGVQTQYF. DNA for the CDR3: TGTGCCAGCAGCCAGGGGGTGCAGACCCAGTACTTC.

The V gene is TRBV7-2, the J gene TRBJ2-2; 13 positions match TRBD2. V gave up 4 bases and J gave up 4 bases; unmatched junction bases: 6. This CDR3 spans 17 amino acids. Germline V CDR1 and CDR2: SGHTA, FQGNSA. The CDR3 region has the DNA TGTGCCAGCAGCTCCGGACTAGCGGGAGTTTCCACCGGGGAGCTGTTTTTT. Translation gives CASSSGLAGVSTGELFF.

The chain carries TRBV5-1 and TRBJ2-5; 10 nucleotides match TRBD2. The V gene end was trimmed by 3 bases and the J gene end by 4 bases; junction bases not matched to a gene: 3. This CDR3 is 14 amino acids long. The germline V gene has CDR1 SGHRS and CDR2 YFSETQ. CDR3 region: CASSSSGGGETQYF. Written as DNA, the CDR3 is TGCGCCAGCAGCTCTAGCGGGGGTGGAGAGACCCAGTACTTC.

This clone was seen only a few times. The chain uses TRBV11-2 and TRBJ2-7, with D possibly being TRBD1 (6 bases). The CDR3 contains 15 residues. The germline CDR1 and CDR2 sequences are SGHAT and FQNNGV. V was cut by 5 bases and J by 5 bases, with 19 bases left in between. CDR3 coding DNA: TGTGCCAGCAGCCGGATCTGGGACAAGCAGGACGAGCAGTACTTC. It encodes CASSRIWDKQDEQYF.

The gene calls are TRBV19 and TRBJ2-2; possible D gene TRBD1, 5 bases. Trimming removed 6 bases from V and 1 base from J, with 9 bases in between. CDR1 and CDR2 from the germline V gene are LNHDA and SQIVND (reference sequence). The CDR3 spans 14 residues. In DNA form, the CDR3 reads TGTGCCAGTAGAAGACAGCAGAACACCGGGGAGCTGTTTTTT. Translated, it gives CASRRQQNTGELFF.

The chain joins TRBV19 to TRBJ1-6; 11 bases line up with TRBD1. This CDR3 spans 16 amino acids. Unmatched junction bases numbered 6, after V lost 3 bases and J lost 8 bases. CDR1 and CDR2 from the germline V gene are LNHDA and SQIVND (reference sequence). The CDR3 DNA is TGTGCCAGTAGTATCCGGGACAGGGGGTACGATTCACCCCTCCACTTT. As protein: CASSIRDRGYDSPLHF. Looking up the rest from reference TRBV19 and TRBJ1-6 gives the full variable domain: DGGITQSPKYLFRKEGQNVTLSCEQNLNHDAMYWYRQDPGQGLRLIYYSQIVNDFQKGDIAEGYSVSREKKESFPLTVTSAQKNPTAFYLCASSIRDRGYDSPLHFGNGTRLTVT.

The J gene is TRBJ1-5, the V gene TRBV5-1, with TRBD1 matching over 7 bases. Trimming removed 4 bases from V and 3 bases from J; junction bases left unmatched: 7. Germline V lookup: CDR1 SGHRS, CDR2 YFSETQ. This CDR3 has 15 residues. CDR3 DNA: TGCGCCAGCAGCCAAACAGGGGACATCAATCAGCCCCAGCATTTT. Protein: CASSQTGDINQPQHF.

This clone was detected once. The V and J genes are TRBV19 and TRBJ2-1; no definite D call. The CDR3 runs to 18 residues. The V end lost 6 bases, the J end lost 0 bases, and 21 bases lay between the germline ends. Germline values: CDR1 LNHDA, CDR2 SQIVND (reference sequence). CDR3 residues: CASSPHTPGGSSYNEQFF. CDR3 nucleotides: TGTGCCAGTAGCCCCCACACCCCCGGCGGAAGCTCCTACAATGAGCAGTTCTTC.

J is TRBJ2-7 and V is TRBV6-1; possible D gene TRBD2, 5 bases. Trimming took off 6 bases at V and 7 bases at J, with 16 bases between the two ends. This CDR3 spans 13 amino acids. Germline-derived CDR1 and CDR2 are MNHNS and SASEGT. The CDR3: CASRPGGGREQYF. Written as DNA, the CDR3 is TGTGCCAGCAGACCGGGTGGAGGCAGGGAGCAGTACTTC.

V and J are TRBV27 and TRBJ1-5, with D possibly being TRBD1 (5 bases). Trimming removed 5 bases at V and 6 bases at J, with 17 bases between. Germline-derived CDR1 and CDR2 are MNHEY and SMNVEV (reference sequence). This CDR3 has 15 amino acids. CDR3 in DNA: TGTGCCAGCAGTCCGACTTGGCAGGGTAGTCAGCCCCAGCATTTT. It translates to CASSPTWQGSQPQHF.

V is TRBV28 and J is TRBJ1-1, with a possible D match to TRBD1 (6 bases). Germline V gives CDR1 MDHEN, CDR2 SYDVKM. V was shortened by 7 bases and J by 5 bases, with 20 bases between the two germline ends. The CDR3 runs 15 residues. This CDR3 is CASIIPQGVRTEAFF. CDR3 coding DNA: TGTGCCAGCATTATCCCACAGGGAGTGAGGACTGAAGCTTTCTTT.